The 21 T cell receptor beta chains below were found in one sample sequenced in a study of T-cell memory formation after mild COVID-19. TCRdb recomputed calls from the 5' RACE reads with MiXCR, one row per CDR3 protein. The sample comprises hundreds of thousands of distinct CDR3 sequences, around a sixth of which are singletons, and 8.1% rests with the top ten. Sequenced material: PBMCs or a T cell subset sorted from them (not recorded which). The source is an adult woman who had mild COVID-19 (a few samples of this study predate the infection). Cell type and time point are not known.

In this sample, this clonotype turned up a few times. The chain links TRBV4-3 to TRBJ1-4, with 9 bases that match TRBD1. CDR1 and CDR2 (germline): LGHNA, YSLEER. Trimming cost V 3 bases and J 8 bases; bases outside gene matches: 10. The CDR3 covers 16 residues. CDR3: CASSQISRTGEEKLFF. DNA for the CDR3: TGCGCCAGCAGCCAGATTTCCCGGACAGGGGAGGAAAAACTGTTTTTT.

In this sample, this clonotype turned up a few times. The chain links TRBV4-1 to TRBJ1-5; 9 nucleotides match TRBD1. V gave up 6 bases and J gave up 6 bases; unmatched junction bases: 6. The CDR3 loop spans 14 amino acids. Germline V gives CDR1 MGHRA, CDR2 YSYEKL. Here the CDR3 reads CASSDTGGGQPQHF. The CDR3 DNA sequence: TGCGCCAGCAGTGATACAGGGGGCGGTCAGCCCCAGCATTTT.

The chain has TRBV6-5 and TRBJ1-1, with D possibly TRBD1 on 5 matching bases. Deletions cut 4 bases from V and 9 bases from J, with 12 bases between. This CDR3 region has 12 residues. Germline V lookup: CDR1 MNHEY, CDR2 SVGAGI. CDR3 region: CASSLMAGKAFF. The CDR3 DNA reads as TGTGCCAGCAGTTTGATGGCAGGGAAAGCTTTCTTT.

This clonotype was seen a handful of times. The CDR3 loop reads CASSLRGIPEAFF. The CDR3 DNA reads as TGTGCCAGCAGTTTACGGGGTATCCCTGAAGCTTTCTTT. The chain employs TRBV27 and TRBJ1-1; D is undetermined. Trimming pared 2 bases from V and 6 bases from J, leaving 10 bases between. Germline values: CDR1 MNHEY, CDR2 SMNVEV (reference sequence). The CDR3 totals 13 residues.

The V gene is TRBV6-1, the J gene TRBJ2-3; D tentatively reads TRBD1 or TRBD2 (5 bases each). Germline-derived CDR1 and CDR2 are MNHNS and SASEGT. The CDR3 extends over 15 amino acids. Trimming took off 3 bases at V and 2 bases at J, with 12 bases between the two ends. The CDR3: CASSDPGTNTDTQYF. The CDR3 nucleotides are TGTGCCAGCAGTGATCCGGGGACCAACACAGATACGCAGTATTTT.

The rearrangement uses TRBV20-1 and TRBJ2-1, with 7 bases aligning to TRBD1. Germline V gene data show CDR1 as DFQATT and CDR2 as SNEGSKA (reference sequence). The CDR3 spans 15 residues. Trimming at V came to 2 bases and at J to 1 base, leaving 5 bases not matched to a gene. CDR3 bases: TGCAGTGCTAGACTAGGCAGGGGGTCCTACAATGAGCAGTTCTTC. This gives the protein CSARLGRGSYNEQFF.

This clonotype was counted only a few times. CDR3: CASSLTRLAGANTGELFF. CDR3 nucleotides: TGTGCCAGCAGCCTCACCCGACTAGCGGGTGCGAACACCGGGGAGCTGTTTTTT. The V and J genes are TRBV28 and TRBJ2-2, with TRBD2 identical over 10 bases. This CDR3 comprises 18 residues. Germline CDR1 reads MDHEN; CDR2 reads SYDVKM. The V segment lost 6 bases and the J segment 0 bases; nucleotides outside the gene matches: 10. Filled out from reference TRBV28 and TRBJ2-2, the complete variable domain reads DVKVTQSSRYLVKRTGEKVFLECVQDMDHENMFWYRQDPGLGLRLIYFSYDVKMKEKGDIPEGYSVSREKKERFSLILESASTNQTSMYLCASSLTRLAGANTGELFFGEGSRLTVL.

This clonotype occurred a few times. V is TRBV6-5 and J is TRBJ2-7; D ambiguous. Germline V gene sequence: CDR1 MNHEY, CDR2 SVGAGI. V dropped 0 bases and J dropped 0 bases, with 12 bases sitting between them. This CDR3 region has 16 residues. The chain's CDR3 is CASSYSGRPSSYEQYF. CDR3 sequence (DNA): TGTGCCAGCAGTTACTCAGGAAGACCGAGCTCCTACGAGCAGTACTTC.

The rearrangement uses TRBV2 and TRBJ2-3; 9 bases are shared with TRBD1. Germline V CDR1 and CDR2: SNHLY, FYNNEI. The CDR3 runs to 13 residues. V lost 11 bases, J lost 4 bases, and 7 bases stayed unmatched. CDR3: CAGTGGRADTQYF. The CDR3 DNA is TGTGCCGGAACAGGGGGCAGGGCAGATACGCAGTATTTT.

This sequence joins TRBV5-5 and TRBJ2-1; 10 positions agree with TRBD2. The germline V gene has CDR1 SGHKS and CDR2 YYEKEE (reference sequence). This CDR3 contains 13 residues. J gave up 7 bases and V 3 bases, and 1 base lay outside the gene matches. The CDR3 reads CASSSLAGNEQFF. The CDR3 nucleotides are TGTGCCAGCAGCTCACTAGCGGGAAATGAGCAGTTCTTC.

Only a few counts were recorded for this clonotype. The V and J genes are TRBV4-3 and TRBJ2-7; 9 bases agree with TRBD2. With V trimmed by 0 bases and J by 4 bases, 7 bases remained unmatched. The CDR3 runs 16 residues. From germline, CDR1 is LGHNA and CDR2 YSLEER. In DNA, the CDR3 is TGCGCCAGCAGCCAAGAGTTTAGCGGGAGTTGGTACGAGCAGTACTTC. Residues: CASSQEFSGSWYEQYF.

The chain uses TRBV3-1 and TRBJ2-5; the D gene is possibly TRBD2 (6 bases). The germline V and J ends were trimmed by 6 bases and 1 base, with 9 bases remaining between them. Germline V CDR1 and CDR2: LGHDT, YNNKEL (reference sequence). The CDR3 is 13 residues long. The CDR3 nucleotides read TGTGCCAGCAGAGGAGGGACCCAAGAGACCCAGTACTTC. Translation gives CASRGGTQETQYF.

This chain joins TRBV5-6 and TRBJ2-7, with D perhaps matching TRBD1 (5 bases). Germline values: CDR1 SGHDT, CDR2 YYEEEE. V was pared by 1 base and J by 5 bases, with 22 bases between. The CDR3 consists of 17 residues. The CDR3 DNA sequence: TGTGCCAGCAGCTTGTACGGCCACCCCCAGGGTGACCACGAGCAGTACTTC. Residues: CASSLYGHPQGDHEQYF. Filled out from reference TRBV5-6 and TRBJ2-7, the complete variable domain reads DAGVTQSPTHLIKTRGQQVTLRCSPKSGHDTVSWYQQALGQGPQFIFQYYEEEERQRGNFPDRFSGHQFPNYSSELNVNALLLGDSALYLCASSLYGHPQGDHEQYFGPGTRLTVT.

This clonotype was detected a few times. The V call is TRBV5-1, the J call TRBJ2-2; TRBD2 matches 10 bases. V lost 5 bases and J lost 7; bases outside the gene matches: 11. In germline, CDR1 is SGHRS, CDR2 YFSETQ. The CDR3 runs to 16 residues. The CDR3: CASRPGLASRGGELFF. Here the CDR3 DNA reads TGCGCCAGCAGGCCGGGACTAGCGTCTAGGGGCGGGGAGCTGTTTTTT.

The J gene is TRBJ1-2, the V gene TRBV5-1; TRBD1 agrees at 9 bases. With V trimmed by 4 bases and J by 4 bases, 5 bases remained unmatched. Germline V gene sequence: CDR1 SGHRS, CDR2 YFSETQ. The length of the CDR3 is 14 residues. In DNA, the CDR3 is TGCGCCAGCAGCCTGGACAGGGGTACCTATGGCTACACCTTC. This gives the protein CASSLDRGTYGYTF.

In this sample, this clonotype turned up a few times. The chain combines TRBV15 with TRBJ1-4, with D uncertain. The CDR3 covers 15 residues. CDR1 is LNHNV, CDR2 YYDKDF, per germline (reference sequence). Trimming removed 5 bases at V and 8 bases at J, with 18 bases between. This CDR3 reads CATSVGLGPGEKLFF. CDR3 DNA: TGTGCCACCAGCGTGGGGTTAGGGCCGGGGGAAAAACTGTTTTTT. Using reference TRBV15 and TRBJ1-4 for the parts outside the CDR3, the full variable domain is DAMVIQNPRYQVTQFGKPVTLSCSQTLNHNVMYWYQQKSSQAPKLLFHYYDKDFNNEADTPDNFQSRRPNTSFCFLDIRSPGLGDTAMYLCATSVGLGPGEKLFFGSGTQLSVL.

This clonotype has a handful of counts. The gene calls are TRBV30 and TRBJ1-6, with no clear D. The CDR3 is 15 amino acids. Germline V gene lookup returns CDR1 GTSNPN and CDR2 SVGIG (reference sequence). V lost 0 bases and J lost 2, with 8 bases in between. This chain's CDR3 is CAWSVVGTYNSPLHF. The CDR3 bases are TGTGCCTGGAGTGTAGTCGGCACCTATAATTCACCCCTCCACTTT.

This chain joins TRBV10-3 and TRBJ1-1; no clear D gene. V shed 6 bases and J shed 0 bases, with 20 bases lying between them. Germline V lookup: CDR1 ENHRY, CDR2 SYGVKD. This CDR3 comprises 17 residues. This chain's CDR3 is CAISTPPDGFMNTEAFF. The CDR3 region has the DNA TGTGCCATCAGCACCCCACCGGACGGGTTCATGAACACTGAAGCTTTCTTT.

J is TRBJ2-7 and V is TRBV7-6; no firm D call. The CDR3 totals 15 residues. The germline CDR1 and CDR2 sequences are SGHVS and FNYEAQ. V lost 0 bases and J 2 bases, leaving 11 bases between the germline ends. Here the CDR3 DNA reads TGTGCCAGCAGCTTAGCATTGGGCACCGCCTACGAGCAGTACTTC. Protein sequence: CASSLALGTAYEQYF.

This clonotype has ten or more counts. The V and J genes are TRBV3-1 and TRBJ2-7, with unresolved D. The CDR3 has 13 amino acids. Germline loops: CDR1 LGHDT, CDR2 YNNKEL (reference sequence). The V and J ends lost 1 base and 1 base respectively, with 5 bases between them. The CDR3 nucleotides read TGTGCCAGCAGCCAAGCGCCTTCCTACGAGCAGTACTTC. The encoded protein is CASSQAPSYEQYF.

This clonotype appeared a few times. This chain joins TRBV7-2 and TRBJ2-7; D ambiguous. The germline V and J ends were trimmed by 5 bases and 0 bases, with 14 bases remaining between them. The CDR3 consists of 15 residues. CDR1 and CDR2 (germline): SGHTA, FQGNSA. The CDR3 DNA is TGTGCCAGCAGCCCGTTTGGGGTAACCTCCTACGAGCAGTACTTC. Amino acids: CASSPFGVTSYEQYF.